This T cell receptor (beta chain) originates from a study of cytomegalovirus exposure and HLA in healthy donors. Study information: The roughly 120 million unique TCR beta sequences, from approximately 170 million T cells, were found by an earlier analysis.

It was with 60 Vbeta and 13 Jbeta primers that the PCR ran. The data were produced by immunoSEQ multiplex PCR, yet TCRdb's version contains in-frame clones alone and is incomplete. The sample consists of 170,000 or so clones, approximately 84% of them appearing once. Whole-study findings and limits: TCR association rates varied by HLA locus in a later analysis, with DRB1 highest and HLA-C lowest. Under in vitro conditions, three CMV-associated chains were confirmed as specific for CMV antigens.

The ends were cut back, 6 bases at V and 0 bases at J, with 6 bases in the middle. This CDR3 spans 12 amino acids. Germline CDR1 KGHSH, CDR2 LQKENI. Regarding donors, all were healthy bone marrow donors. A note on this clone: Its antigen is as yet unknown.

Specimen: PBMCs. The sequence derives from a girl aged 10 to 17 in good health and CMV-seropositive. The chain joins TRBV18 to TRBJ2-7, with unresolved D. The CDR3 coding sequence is TGTGCCAGCTCGTCCTACTCCTACGAGCAGTACTTC. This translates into CASSSYSYEQYF.